The next 5 T cell receptor beta chains were all read from a single sample in a study of long-term antiretroviral therapy in people with HIV (dated by TCRdb to between 2020 and 2023). The immunoSEQ hsTCRB v3.0 assay was used at survey level resolution to sequence the TRB variable region. Not all clones reach the TCRdb copy of this immuneACCESS table, which keeps in-frame sequences only. Checked studies attribute under half of the gap to unresolved V genes and leave the rest unexplained. The sample table lists nearly 50,000 clones, about 80% of them with a count of one. Of the sample, roughly 3% is held by the ten largest clones. Sequenced material: unsorted PBMCs, taken 0.8 years after starting antiretroviral therapy. The source is a woman aged 18-30 years with HIV.

The chain has TRBV5-1 and TRBJ1-4, with D maybe TRBD1 (5 bases). Per germline, CDR1 SGHRS and CDR2 YFSETQ. The CDR3 runs 17 residues. Trimming removed 4 bases from V and 0 bases from J, with 16 bases in between. This CDR3 is CASSKGPTRATNEKLFF. CDR3 nucleotide sequence: TGCGCCAGCAGCAAGGGACCGACCCGCGCAACTAATGAAAAACTGTTTTTT.

The chain employs TRBV5-4 and TRBJ2-7; maybe TRBD1 (5 bases). The length of the CDR3 is 13 residues. The germline V gene has CDR1 SGHNT and CDR2 YYREEE (reference sequence). V was clipped by 1 base and J by 5 bases, with 10 bases between them. CDR3 sequence (DNA): TGTGCCAGCAGCTTGCAGGGTCAGGACGAGCAGTACTTC. Protein product: CASSLQGQDEQYF.

The chain uses TRBV11-3 and TRBJ1-5; the D is unclear. The CDR3 consists of 12 residues. Trimming removed 5 bases at V and 4 bases at J, with 6 bases between. Germline CDR1 and CDR2: SGHNT and YENEEA. CDR3 DNA: TGTGCCAGCAGCGCCATTAATCAGCCCCAGCATTTT. This codes for CASSAINQPQHF.

This chain joins TRBV7-2 and TRBJ1-2; 7 nucleotides line up with TRBD1. Germline values: CDR1 SGHTA, CDR2 FQGNSA. This CDR3 comprises 15 residues. The junction had 9 bases not matched to a gene; V was cut back by 5 bases and J by 3 bases. The CDR3 sequence is CASSESTGEDYGYTF. CDR3 sequence (DNA): TGTGCCAGCAGCGAGTCAACAGGGGAGGACTATGGCTACACCTTC. Full variable domain (missing parts from reference TRBV7-2 and TRBJ1-2): GAGVSQSPSNKVTEKGKDVELRCDPISGHTALYWYRQSLGQGLEFLIYFQGNSAPDKSGLPSDRFSAERTGGSVSTLTIQRTQQEDSAVYLCASSESTGEDYGYTFGSGTRLTVV.

The chain employs TRBV7-9 and TRBJ2-7, with TRBD1 identical over 9 bases. V lost 5 bases, J lost 4 bases, and 12 bases stayed unmatched. CDR1 and CDR2 from the germline V gene are SEHNR and FQNEAQ (reference sequence). This CDR3 is 16 amino acids long. The CDR3 nucleotides are TGTGCCAGCAGCCCTTTCCGCGGACAGGGGCCTTACGAGCAGTACTTC. Its protein is CASSPFRGQGPYEQYF.